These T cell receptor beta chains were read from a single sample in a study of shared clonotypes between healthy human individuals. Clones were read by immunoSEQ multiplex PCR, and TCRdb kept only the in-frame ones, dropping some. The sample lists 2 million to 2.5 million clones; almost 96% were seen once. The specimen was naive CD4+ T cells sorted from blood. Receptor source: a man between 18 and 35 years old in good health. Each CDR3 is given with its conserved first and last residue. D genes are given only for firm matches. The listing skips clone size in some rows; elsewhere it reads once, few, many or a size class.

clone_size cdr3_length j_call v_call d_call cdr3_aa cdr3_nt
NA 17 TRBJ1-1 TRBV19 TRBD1 CASTRDSLPQSPTEAFF TGTGCCAGTACCAGGGACAGTTTGCCCCAGTCTCCCACTGAAGCTTTCTTT
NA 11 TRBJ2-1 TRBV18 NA CASSRADEQFF TGTGCCAGCTCCCGAGCTGATGAGCAGTTCTTC
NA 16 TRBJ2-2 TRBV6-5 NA CASSSSGTGITGELFF TGTGCCAGCAGTTCCTCCGGGACTGGGATCACCGGGGAGCTGTTTTTT
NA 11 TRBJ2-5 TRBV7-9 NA CASSGGETQYF TGTGCCAGCAGTGGTGGGGAGACCCAGTACTTC
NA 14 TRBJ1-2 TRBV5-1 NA CASSSPQGNYGYTF TGCGCCAGCAGCTCCCCTCAGGGGAACTATGGCTACACCTTC
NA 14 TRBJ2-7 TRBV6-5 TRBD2 CASTGASGRYEQYF TGTGCCAGCACCGGGGCTAGCGGGAGATACGAGCAGTACTTC
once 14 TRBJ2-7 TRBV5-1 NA CASSLATTPYEQYF TGCGCCAGCAGCTTGGCCACGACACCCTACGAGCAGTACTTC
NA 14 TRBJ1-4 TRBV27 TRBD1 CASSRGQGNEKLFF TGTGCCAGCAGTCGGGGACAGGGAAATGAAAAACTGTTTTTT
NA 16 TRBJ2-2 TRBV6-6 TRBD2 CASSYTTSGGAVGLFF TGTGCCAGCAGTTACACCACTAGCGGGGGGGCCGTGGGGCTGTTTTTT
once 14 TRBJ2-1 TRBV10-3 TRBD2 CAIRGREGYNEQFF TGTGCCATCCGTGGGCGGGAGGGCTACAATGAGCAGTTCTTC
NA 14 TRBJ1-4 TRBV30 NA CAWSVGRSNEKLFF TGTGCCTGGAGTGTCGGCAGGTCTAATGAAAAACTGTTTTTT
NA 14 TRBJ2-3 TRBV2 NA CASGPATVSDTQYF TGTGCCAGCGGGCCAGCTACGGTATCAGATACGCAGTATTTT
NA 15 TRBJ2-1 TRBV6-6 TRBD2 CASSYSRTSGGEQFF TGTGCCAGCAGTTACTCTCGGACTAGCGGGGGAGAGCAGTTCTTC
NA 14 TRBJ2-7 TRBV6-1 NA CASSFAGSSYEQYF TGTGCCAGCAGCTTCGCAGGTTCCTCCTACGAGCAGTACTTC
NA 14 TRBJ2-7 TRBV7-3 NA CASSPTRDSYEQYF TGTGCCAGCAGCCCGACACGGGACTCCTACGAGCAGTACTTC
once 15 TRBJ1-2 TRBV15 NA CATSRDVGQIYGYTF TGTGCCACCAGCAGAGATGTAGGACAGATCTATGGCTACACCTTC
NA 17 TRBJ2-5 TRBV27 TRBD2 CASSSYASGGAEKTQYF TGTGCCAGCAGTTCTTACGCTAGCGGGGGGGCCGAGAAGACCCAGTACTTC